This T cell receptor (beta chain) was observed in a study of control samples from healthy donors and cancer patients. The CDR3 spans 16 residues. Trimming left V 6 bases short and J 4 bases short, with 21 bases between. CDR1 is MDHEN, CDR2 SYDVKM, per germline. Only in-frame clones appear in the TCRdb table, and some are missing; sequencing was by immunoSEQ multiplex PCR. The sample shows about 160,000 clones, nearly 96% of them seen only once. The J gene is TRBJ2-5, the V gene TRBV28, with D possibly being TRBD2 (6 bases). The clonotype was recovered from a woman in her 30s in good health. The specimen was blood. The CDR3 sequence: CASRVPSAGGVETQYF. CDR3 coding DNA: TGTGCCAGCAGAGTCCCCTCTGCCGGAGGGGTAGAGACCCAGTACTTC.